Described below is a single TCR beta chain sequence and its context. Which antigen it targets is not known. Base qualities are not at hand, and no much larger clone is one base apart. Stable Graves' hyperthyroidism was defined as no progression to ophthalmopathy during 18 months of follow-up. Hyperthyroidism patients were newly diagnosed, had a disease duration of under 2 months, and were aged 18 to 65 years. The study excluded patients with uncontrolled infections, other autoimmune diseases, pregnancy or lactation. Diagnoses were established on the basis of clinical symptoms, serum thyroxine and TRAb, thyroid ultrasound, and orbital computed tomography. PBMCs were isolated from about 9.2 ml of fresh peripheral blood by Ficoll-Paque density gradient centrifugation. Total RNA was extracted with Trizol reagent, and quality was checked on an Agilent 2100 Bioanalyzer. These data are taken from a study of T cells in Graves' hyperthyroidism and ophthalmopathy (dated by TCRdb to about 2019). Concerning the study at large: Peripheral blood was collected at initial diagnosis, before any treatment. A discovery cohort of approximately 97 patients, roughly 45 with Graves' ophthalmopathy and over 55 with stable Graves' hyperthyroidism, was used to find distinguishing TCR V-J signatures. After sampling, hyperthyroidism patients received methimazole starting at 30 mg daily, and ophthalmopathy patients received high-dose intravenous methylprednisolone. The roughly 90 discovery patients were divided at random into training and test sets in a 7:3 ratio. Prospective prediction of ophthalmopathy was tested in an independent validation cohort consisting of about 19 hyperthyroidism patients and around 17 patients who later progressed to ophthalmopathy. The paper describes TCR Vbeta CDR3 sequencing of 140 or so peripheral blood samples, made up of roughly 45 ophthalmopathy patients, some 80 hyperthyroidism patients and 17 progressor patients. In addition, the study compared T-cell repertoires in thyroid tissue and in blood from six Graves' hyperthyroidism patients. The research as a whole found: In validation, the model predicted progression to ophthalmopathy a median of about 6 months before onset, with about 67% sensitivity and around 76% specificity. Most expanded thyroid clonotypes (frequency above 0.001) were also detected in blood, suggesting blood repertoires may reflect thyroid immune responses. No statistical method was used to set the sample size in advance, and investigators knew the group allocation. In cross-validation, a model built on a 13 V-J signature told ophthalmopathy apart from stable hyperthyroidism with 87.88% sensitivity and roughly 81% specificity, and in testing the same model reached 80%/75%.

The germline V gene sets CDR1 to ENHRY and CDR2 to SYGVKD. Inclusive of the bounding cysteine and phenylalanine, the CDR3 is 14 residues long. Only the CDR3 part of the read is kept: 42 bases, read in frame from the first base. At the junction V is shortened by 6 bases and J by 5 bases, with 16 bases in between. The TCR beta CDR3 regions were amplified from the RNA transcripts. The TCR CDR3 was subjected to a first round of RT-PCR using the HTBI primer set and the Qiagen OneStep RT-PCR kit. The libraries were constructed in a second round of multiplex PCR and then size-selected and purified. Libraries were sequenced paired-end with 100 bp reads on an Illumina HiSeq2000. The authors' analysis ran thus. SOAPnuke was used to process the raw data, with reads discarded if the reads contained adapters or uncalled bases, had a mean Phred below 15, or lacked an exact constant-primer or identifier match. High-quality paired reads were merged using COPE v1.2.5, and each unique nucleotide sequence was defined as a clonotype. MiTCR v1.1 was used to align the clonotypes against IMGT TRBV, TRBD and TRBJ reference segments. Only V-J combinations with frequency above 0.0001, covering approximately 99% of repertoires, were analysed. A TCS score was defined as the ratio of F50 (clonal expansion) to E x V (chaos), with BLOSUM62-based TCRdist applied between CDR3 peptides within each V-J. Welch's t-statistics and random forest reduced 500 to 550 V-J features to 13, which were used in a naive Bayes classifier (R e1071). The Morisita-Horn index was used to measure how similar the thyroid and blood repertoires were. The raw public reads went through TCRdb reprocessing: fastp at Q25, MiXCR clone calling, in-frame beta chains kept. Each CDR3 protein gets just one entry, which takes the most common genes and DNA from the rows behind it. These V and J calls are TCRdb output, not the study's own analysis. Within this sample are hundreds of thousands of distinct CDR3 sequences, with 35% to 40% of them counted one time only. The biggest ten clones account for 7.5% to 9.5% of the sample.

Recombination linked TRBV10-3 to TRBJ2-5; a weak D assignment points to TRBD1 (6 bases agree). This clonotype originated in a man aged 18 to 35 with Graves' hyperthyroidism. The material sequenced was blood. CDR3 region: CAISAWTASETQYF. The DNA sequence is TGTGCCATCAGCGCGTGGACAGCCTCGGAGACCCAGTACTTC.